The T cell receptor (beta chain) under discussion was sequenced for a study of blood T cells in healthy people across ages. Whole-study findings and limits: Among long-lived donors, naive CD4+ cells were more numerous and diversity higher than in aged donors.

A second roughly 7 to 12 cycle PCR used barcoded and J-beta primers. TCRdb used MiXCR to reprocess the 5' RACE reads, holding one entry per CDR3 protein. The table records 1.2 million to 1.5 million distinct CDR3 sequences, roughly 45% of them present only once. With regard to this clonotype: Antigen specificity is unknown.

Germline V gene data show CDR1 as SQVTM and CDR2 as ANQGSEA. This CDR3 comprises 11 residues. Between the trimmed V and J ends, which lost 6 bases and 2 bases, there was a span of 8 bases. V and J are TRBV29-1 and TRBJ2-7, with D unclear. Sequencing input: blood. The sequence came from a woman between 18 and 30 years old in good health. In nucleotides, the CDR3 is TGCAGCGTCCTCTCCGCCTACGAGCAGTACTTC. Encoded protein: CSVLSAYEQYF.